The source of this T cell receptor (beta chain) is a study of identical twins. TCRdb ran MiXCR on the 5' RACE reads and lists one entry per CDR3 protein. The table has some 1,700,000 distinct CDR3 sequences, about 32% seen once. A few counts support this clonotype. V lost 4 bases, J lost 3 bases, and 5 bases stayed unmatched. There are 14 residues in the CDR3. Material: cord blood. The J gene is TRBJ1-1, the V gene TRBV12-3 or TRBV12-4; 7 nucleotides match TRBD1. The TCR comes from a newborn girl in good health. CDR3 loop: CASSSTGTYTEAFF. In DNA form, the CDR3 reads TGTGCCAGCAGTTCGACAGGGACCTACACTGAAGCTTTCTTT.